This is a list of T cell receptor beta chains from one sample in a study of post-analysis software for immune sequencing data. Via MiXCR, TCRdb re-called the PCR reads, giving one row per CDR3 protein. The sample lists 650,000 to 850,000 distinct CDR3 sequences; roughly 50% were seen once. Material for sequencing was blood. The origin of the receptors is a girl between 5 and 17 years old with multiple sclerosis. Each CDR3 is given with its conserved first and last residue. The D gene is left open where the match is weak. Only some rows state a clone size, as once, few, many or a class for expanded clones.

CDR3 DNA | CDR3 protein | clone size | J gene | D gene | V gene
TGTGCCAGCAGCCGGACAGGGGCTGCCAAAAACATTCAGTACTTC | CASSRTGAAKNIQYF | NA | TRBJ2-4 | TRBD1 | TRBV7-9
TGTGCCAGCCGCGGGACAGGGGGAGCCGGGGGCAATCAGCCCCAGCATTTT | CASRGTGGAGGNQPQHF | many | TRBJ1-5 | TRBD1 | TRBV27
TGTGCCAGCAGTAACACAGGGGGGTCTTACTCATACGAGCAGTACTTC | CASSNTGGSYSYEQYF | few | TRBJ2-7 | TRBD1 | TRBV12-3/TRBV12-4
TGTGCCAGCAGCCGAAGGGGGTTGGGCGGCTACACCTTC | CASSRRGLGGYTF | NA | TRBJ1-2 | NA | TRBV6-5
TGTGCCAGCAGTGACTCGAGGACTAAAGGGACTGAGGGCTACACCTTC | CASSDSRTKGTEGYTF | NA | TRBJ1-2 | NA | TRBV6-4
TGTGCCAGCAGCCGAGGACTAGCGGGGCCCATAAGCACAGATACGCAGTATTTT | CASSRGLAGPISTDTQYF | few | TRBJ2-3 | TRBD2 | TRBV9
TGTGCCAGCAGTTTGTCAGGAAACACCGGGGAGCTGTTTTTT | CASSLSGNTGELFF | few | TRBJ2-2 | NA | TRBV12-3/TRBV12-4
TGCGCCAGCAGCTTGGCGGCTAGCGGGAGGATCACAGATACGCAGTATTTT | CASSLAASGRITDTQYF | NA | TRBJ2-3 | TRBD2 | TRBV5-1
TGTGCCAGCAGCCGGGACAGGGGACCACCACGGGTAGCTTTCTTT | CASSRDRGPPRVAFF | NA | TRBJ1-1 | TRBD1 | TRBV14
TGCAGTGCTGCCCAGACTAGCGGGAGACTCTTCGAGCAGTACTTC | CSAAQTSGRLFEQYF | NA | TRBJ2-7 | TRBD2 | TRBV20-1
TGTGCCAGCAGTTACGCGGGTAAAAGCAATCAGCCCCAGCATTTT | CASSYAGKSNQPQHF | NA | TRBJ1-5 | NA | TRBV6-6
TGTGCCAGCAGTTTGGCGCAGGCCTGGAATGAGCAGTTCTTC | CASSLAQAWNEQFF | NA | TRBJ2-1 | NA | TRBV27
TGTGTCAGCAGTCCCATCGGGAGCACCCATGAGCAGTTCTTC | CVSSPIGSTHEQFF | NA | TRBJ2-1 | NA | TRBV12-3/TRBV12-4
TGCAGTGCTGCCGACTCGGCGAGCTCCTACGAGCAGTACTTC | CSAADSASSYEQYF | NA | TRBJ2-7 | NA | TRBV20-1
TGCAGCGTTGAAGGGACTAGCGGGATTACATACAATGAGCAGTACTTC | CSVEGTSGITYNEQYF | NA | TRBJ2-7 | TRBD2 | TRBV29-1
TGTGCCAGCAGTTTACGGGGCCTTAGGGGAGGGAACAAAGAGACCCAGTACTTC | CASSLRGLRGGNKETQYF | NA | TRBJ2-5 | TRBD2 | TRBV28
TGTGCCAGCAGTTTTCTCCCCAGGGGTTCTAACTATGGCTACACCTTC | CASSFLPRGSNYGYTF | NA | TRBJ1-2 | NA | TRBV27
TGTGCCAGCTCACCACCGGGGGTCAATGAGCAGTTCTTC | CASSPPGVNEQFF | NA | TRBJ2-1 | NA | TRBV18
TGCAGTGCTAGGAATCGACTAGCTAACTCCTACAATGAGCAGTTCTTC | CSARNRLANSYNEQFF | NA | TRBJ2-1 | TRBD2 | TRBV20-1
TGTGCCAGCAGTTTAGCGCTCAGCGGGAAGTACAATGAGCAGTTCTTC | CASSLALSGKYNEQFF | NA | TRBJ2-1 | TRBD2 | TRBV12-3/TRBV12-4
TGTGCCTCAGCAGGGGGACAAGAGACCCAGTACTTC | CASAGGQETQYF | few | TRBJ2-5 | TRBD1 | TRBV2
TGTGCCAGCAGTATCGGAACCTTCTATGGCTACACCTTC | CASSIGTFYGYTF | NA | TRBJ1-2 | NA | TRBV6-1
TGCAGTGCTAGAGGCTTCCCGACCGACCTCTGGGGCCTACAAGAGACCCAGTACTTC | CSARGFPTDLWGLQETQYF | NA | TRBJ2-5 | NA | TRBV20-1
TGTGCCAGCAGTTCCGGGGGGGTCTCATACAATGAGCAGTTCTTC | CASSSGGVSYNEQFF | few | TRBJ2-1 | TRBD2 | TRBV12-3/TRBV12-4
TGTGCTAGCAGCTTCGGGCCAGCGGGAGGCAATGAGCAGTTCTTC | CASSFGPAGGNEQFF | NA | TRBJ2-1 | TRBD2 | TRBV7-7
TGTGCCAGCATCCGGGGCTCTGGGGCCAACGTCCTGACTTTC | CASIRGSGANVLTF | NA | TRBJ2-6 | NA | TRBV12-3/TRBV12-4
TGTGCCAGCAGTCCCGACTTAGGTAACGAGCAGTACTTC | CASSPDLGNEQYF | few | TRBJ2-7 | NA | TRBV27
TGTGCCAGCAGCCCTCGATCTGACAGGGAAGAGACCCAGTACTTC | CASSPRSDREETQYF | NA | TRBJ2-5 | TRBD1 | TRBV7-8
TGCAGCGTTGGGACTAGCGTGAATAATGAGCAGTTCTTC | CSVGTSVNNEQFF | few | TRBJ2-1 | TRBD2 | TRBV29-1
TGTGCCAGCAGTTTTGGACAGGGGATTCGGGAGCAGTACTTC | CASSFGQGIREQYF | NA | TRBJ2-7 | TRBD1 | TRBV28
TGCAGTGCTAGAGGGGTCCCGGGACAGGGACCCTATGGCTACACCTTC | CSARGVPGQGPYGYTF | few | TRBJ1-2 | TRBD1 | TRBV20-1
TGTGCCAGGTCGGGAGGGCCGCCCGAGGGTCCTACGCAGTATTTT | CARSGGPPEGPTQYF | NA | TRBJ2-3 | TRBD2 | TRBV25-1